One TCR beta chain is described in this entry. Its antigen is still unknown. These data belong to a study of T cell responses to AZD1222 COVID-19 vaccine. Some clones are missing from TCRdb's copy, which holds only in-frame ones; the method was immunoSEQ multiplex PCR. This sample yields around 84,000 clones, of which approximately 86% are seen a single time; approximately 10% belongs to the top ten. The V segment lost 0 bases and the J segment 0 bases; nucleotides outside the gene matches: 1. Germline assignment: CDR1 SGHRS and CDR2 YFSETQ. The length of the CDR3 is 15 residues. Study-wide findings and caveats: Spike was spanned by vaccine-associated CD4 TCRs, which were dominant at 160-218 and 743-854. Donors, mostly white British, included more females; clonal diversity was possibly underestimated.

The chain carries TRBV5-1 and TRBJ2-7, with 9 bases matching TRBD1. The material sequenced was peripheral blood, taken on day 0 of MenACWY control vaccination. The receptor comes from an adult in good health. CDR3 in DNA: TGCGCCAGCAGCTTGGACAGGGGGCTCTCCTACGAGCAGTACTTC. It encodes CASSLDRGLSYEQYF.